Listed here are 20 T cell receptor beta chains from one sample, sequenced in a study of T cell responses to AZD1222 COVID-19 vaccine. Data came from immunoSEQ multiplex PCR; TCRdb stores just in-frame clones and leaves some out. The sample consists of 85,000 to 90,000 clones, around 90% of them appearing once. The sample in question was peripheral blood, obtained on day 0 of MenACWY control vaccination. The receptors were sampled from an adult in good health.

V usage is TRBV25-1 and J usage is TRBJ2-1; D assignment may be TRBD1 or TRBD2 (5 bases each). CDR1 MGHDK and CDR2 SYGVNS come from the germline V gene. CDR3 size: 15 residues. V was pared by 4 bases and J by 2 bases, with 12 bases between. As DNA, the CDR3 is TGTGCCAGCAGTGCGGAGCGGACAACCTACAATGAGCAGTTCTTC. Translating it yields CASSAERTTYNEQFF. Complete variable domain (other parts from reference TRBV25-1 and TRBJ2-1): EADIYQTPRYLVIGTGKKITLECSQTMGHDKMYWYQQDPGMELHLIHYSYGVNSTEKGDLSSESTVSRIRTEHFPLTLESARPSHTSQYLCASSAERTTYNEQFFGPGTRLTVL.

This chain connects TRBV19 to TRBJ1-2; D not resolved. Germline V gives CDR1 LNHDA, CDR2 SQIVND (reference sequence). The CDR3 length is 12 residues. V lost 7 bases to trimming and J lost 1 base, with 7 bases between them. CDR3 sequence: CASTHGNYGYTF. The CDR3 DNA reads TGTGCCAGTACCCACGGTAACTATGGCTACACCTTC.

The chain couples TRBV30 to TRBJ2-5, with a weak D call TRBD1 (6 bases). Trimming removed 0 bases from V and 4 bases from J, with 12 bases in between. Germline V gene data show CDR1 as GTSNPN and CDR2 as SVGIG (reference sequence). This CDR3 comprises 14 residues. CDR3 DNA: TGTGCCTGGAGTGTACAGGGATCGGGAGAGACCCAGTACTTC. This encodes CAWSVQGSGETQYF.

This clone was seen once. The chain carries TRBV28 and TRBJ2-7, with 14 bases identical to TRBD2. CDR1 is MDHEN, CDR2 SYDVKM, per germline. Germline trimming cut 5 bases from V and 0 bases from J; bases unmatched to any gene: 12. The CDR3 is 19 amino acids. The CDR3 DNA follows: TGTGCCAGCAGTGCCCCCCGGACTAGCGGGGGGTCTAGCTCCTACGAGCAGTACTTC. Encoded protein: CASSAPRTSGGSSSYEQYF.

The chain is built from TRBV5-4 and TRBJ1-2, with a possible D match to TRBD1 (5 bases). Trimming removed 0 bases at V and 8 bases at J, with 17 bases between. Germline V gene sequence: CDR1 SGHNT, CDR2 YYREEE (reference sequence). This CDR3 is 15 amino acids long. The CDR3 nucleotides are TGTGCCAGCAGCTTGGTCCGGGACTTCGCGGGGGGCTACACCTTC. It codes for CASSLVRDFAGGYTF.

This CDR3 is CASSPGGQGKTEAFF. The CDR3 nucleotides are TGTGCCAGCTCCCCCGGGGGACAGGGAAAAACTGAAGCTTTCTTT. This chain uses TRBV18 with TRBJ1-1; 9 nucleotides align to TRBD1. V dropped 6 bases and J dropped 5; count of bases not matched to a gene: 10. The CDR3 sequence is 15 residues long. Germline V lookup: CDR1 KGHSH, CDR2 LQKENI. Variable domain in full (rest from reference TRBV18 and TRBJ1-1): NAGVMQNPRHLVRRRGQEARLRCSPMKGHSHVYWYRQLPEEGLKFMVYLQKENIIDESGMPKERFSAEFPKEGPSILRIQQVVRGDSAAYFCASSPGGQGKTEAFFGQGTRLTVV.

The CDR3 sequence is CASNTGDRGNYGYTF. For the CDR3, the DNA is TGTGCCAGTAACACAGGGGACAGGGGGAACTATGGCTACACCTTC. This chain joins TRBV19 and TRBJ1-2; the match to TRBD1 covers 11 bases. This CDR3 region has 15 residues. V lost 7 bases and J lost 2; bases outside the gene matches: 6. CDR1 is LNHDA, CDR2 SQIVND, per germline (reference sequence).

The table lists this clone with a few counts. This rearrangement joins TRBV9 to TRBJ1-1; D uncertain. Germline V gene lookup returns CDR1 SGDLS and CDR2 YYNGEE. This CDR3 spans 15 amino acids. V was cut by 0 bases and J by 4 bases, with 13 bases left in between. The CDR3 region is CASSVAGGSGTEAFF. The CDR3 bases are TGTGCCAGCAGCGTAGCTGGAGGAAGCGGCACTGAAGCTTTCTTT.

The chain joins TRBV18 to TRBJ1-1; D ambiguous. This CDR3 has 14 amino acids. CDR1 is KGHSH, CDR2 LQKENI, per germline. Trimming stripped 3 bases from V and 0 bases from J, with 8 bases between. CDR3: CASSPAPMNTEAFF. CDR3 coding DNA: TGTGCCAGCTCACCCGCCCCTATGAACACTGAAGCTTTCTTT. The variable domain in full, completed from reference TRBV18 and TRBJ1-1, reads NAGVMQNPRHLVRRRGQEARLRCSPMKGHSHVYWYRQLPEEGLKFMVYLQKENIIDESGMPKERFSAEFPKEGPSILRIQQVVRGDSAAYFCASSPAPMNTEAFFGQGTRLTVV.

The chain employs TRBV7-2 and TRBJ1-5; 9 bases fit TRBD1. This CDR3 spans 15 amino acids. Germline CDR1 SGHTA, CDR2 FQGNSA. Germline trimming cut 5 bases from V and 3 bases from J; bases unmatched to any gene: 5. For the CDR3, the DNA is TGTGCCAGCAGCACTTACAGGGGGCCCAATCAGCCCCAGCATTTT. Amino acid sequence: CASSTYRGPNQPQHF.

The chain employs TRBV20-1 and TRBJ1-4; D unclear. Germline-derived CDR1 and CDR2 are DFQATT and SNEGSKA (reference sequence). The CDR3 runs to 13 residues. V lost 3 bases and J lost 7, with 12 bases in between. CDR3 DNA sequence: TGCAGTGCTAGTTTCTCTATTGCTGAAAAACTGTTTTTT. It encodes CSASFSIAEKLFF.

The rearrangement uses TRBV29-1 and TRBJ1-2, with unresolved D. Germline V gene lookup returns CDR1 SQVTM and CDR2 ANQGSEA. V lost 5 bases, J lost 7 bases, and 11 bases lay in between. This CDR3 comprises 11 residues. Here the CDR3 DNA reads TGCAGCGTTAGGTTTCTTCGTGGCTACACCTTC. Translation gives CSVRFLRGYTF.

CDR3 protein: CASRFASGGNEKLFF. CDR3 DNA: TGTGCCAGCCGATTTGCGTCGGGCGGTAATGAAAAACTGTTTTTT. The chain carries TRBV7-8 and TRBJ1-4; D ambiguous. The germline V gene encodes CDR1 SGHVS and CDR2 FQNEAQ. CDR3 length: 15 residues. Trimming took 8 bases from V and 4 from J, leaving 17 bases between them.

V is TRBV4-3 and J is TRBJ1-1; tentative D call: TRBD1 (5 bases). The germline CDR1 and CDR2 sequences are LGHNA and YSLEER. This CDR3 comprises 15 residues. With 0 bases removed from V and 8 bases from J, the gap between germline ends came to 16 bases. The CDR3 is CASSQEGDGQGEAFF. As DNA, the CDR3 is TGCGCCAGCAGCCAAGAAGGGGACGGCCAAGGGGAAGCTTTCTTT.

The gene calls are TRBV3-1 (or the pseudogene TRBV3-2) and TRBJ2-5; TRBD2 aligns across 14 bases. Unmatched junction bases numbered 3, after V lost 4 bases and J lost 5 bases. The CDR3 totals 15 residues. From germline, CDR1 is LGHDT and CDR2 YNNKEL (reference sequence). The CDR3 DNA is TGTGCCAGCAGCCGACGGACTAGCGGGGGGGAGACCCAGTACTTC. It is translated as CASSRRTSGGETQYF.

The chain is built from TRBV19 and TRBJ2-1, with 8 bases matching TRBD2. This CDR3 spans 16 amino acids. Germline trimming cut 5 bases from V and 3 bases from J; bases unmatched to any gene: 9. Germline V gene data show CDR1 as LNHDA and CDR2 as SQIVND (reference sequence). The CDR3 DNA reads as TGTGCCAGTAGTGAGGATAGCGGGGCTGGCTACAATGAGCAGTTCTTC. It specifies CASSEDSGAGYNEQFF.

The genes are TRBV30 and TRBJ1-4, with D unclear. Germline CDR1 is GTSNPN and CDR2 is SVGIG (reference sequence). The CDR3 has 14 amino acids. With 3 bases removed from V and 9 bases from J, the gap between germline ends came to 17 bases. The CDR3 sequence is CAWSVKGLMKKLFF. DNA of the CDR3: TGTGCCTGGAGCGTCAAGGGCTTAATGAAAAAACTGTTTTTT.

This chain links TRBV6-5 with TRBJ2-3; no clear D gene. The length of the CDR3 is 15 residues. Between the trimmed V and J ends, which lost 7 bases and 2 bases, there was a span of 16 bases. Germline-derived CDR1 and CDR2 are MNHEY and SVGAGI. The CDR3 region has the DNA TGTGCCAGCATCAGCCGGATTGATAACACAGATACGCAGTATTTT. Translation gives CASISRIDNTDTQYF.

The chain couples TRBV19 to TRBJ1-1; a weak D match, TRBD1 (6 bases). The CDR3 totals 14 residues. V dropped 5 bases and J dropped 6 bases, with 16 bases sitting between them. Germline V gene data show CDR1 as LNHDA and CDR2 as SQIVND (reference sequence). The CDR3 region has the DNA TGTGCCAGTAGTCAAACCGGGACAAAGGCTGAAGCTTTCTTT. Encoded protein: CASSQTGTKAEAFF.

The chain joins TRBV5-5 to TRBJ2-7; tentatively, D is TRBD1 (5 bases). The V and J ends lost 1 base and 0 bases respectively, with 11 bases between them. Per the germline V gene, CDR1 is SGHKS and CDR2 is YYEKEE (reference sequence). This CDR3 is built from 15 residues. The CDR3 coding sequence is TGTGCCAGCAGCTTGTCAGGGCCAAGCTCCTACGAGCAGTACTTC. Translated, it gives CASSLSGPSSYEQYF.